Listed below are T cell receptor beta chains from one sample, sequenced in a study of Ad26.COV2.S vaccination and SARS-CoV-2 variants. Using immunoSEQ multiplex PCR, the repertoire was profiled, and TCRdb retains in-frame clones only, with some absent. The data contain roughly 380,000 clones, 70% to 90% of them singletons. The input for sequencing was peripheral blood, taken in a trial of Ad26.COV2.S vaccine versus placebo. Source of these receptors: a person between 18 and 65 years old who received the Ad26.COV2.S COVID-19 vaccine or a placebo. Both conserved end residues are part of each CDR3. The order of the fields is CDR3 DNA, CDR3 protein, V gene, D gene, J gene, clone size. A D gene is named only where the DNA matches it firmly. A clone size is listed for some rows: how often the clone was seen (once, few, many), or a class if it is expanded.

DNA: TGCGCCAGCAGCCAAGGGACTAGCTCCTACAATGAGCAGTTCTTC
CDR3: CASSQGTSSYNEQFF
V: TRBV4-1
D: TRBD2
J: TRBJ2-1
size: once

DNA: TGTGCCAGCAGTAATATGAGGGCTAATCGGCCCGAGCAGTACTTC
CDR3: CASSNMRANRPEQYF
V: TRBV28
D: -
J: TRBJ2-7
size: -

DNA: TGCGCCAGCAGCCAAGAATGGGTAGCGGGGGGGCCAACTGAGCAGTTCTTC
CDR3: CASSQEWVAGGPTEQFF
V: TRBV4-3
D: TRBD2
J: TRBJ2-1
size: -

DNA: TGTGCCAGCAGCTTGGGCAGGAGCTCCTACGAGCAGTACTTC
CDR3: CASSLGRSSYEQYF
V: TRBV5-6
D: -
J: TRBJ2-7
size: -

DNA: TGTGCCAGCAGCTTAGGAAACAGCGGGGAAAAACTGTTTTTT
CDR3: CASSLGNSGEKLFF
V: TRBV7-9
D: -
J: TRBJ1-4
size: -

DNA: TGTGCCAGCAGCCGGAGGGTGGGACTAACGTACAATGAGCAGTTCTTC
CDR3: CASSRRVGLTYNEQFF
V: TRBV7-9
D: TRBD2
J: TRBJ2-1
size: few

DNA: TGTGCCAGCACTCATACACCGGGACAGGGGAACACTGAAGCTTTCTTT
CDR3: CASTHTPGQGNTEAFF
V: TRBV27
D: TRBD1
J: TRBJ1-1
size: -

DNA: TGTGCCACCAGCGAGGGTGTTGGCAATCAGCCCCAGCATTTT
CDR3: CATSEGVGNQPQHF
V: TRBV15
D: -
J: TRBJ1-5
size: -

DNA: TGTGCCAGCAGCATGGACAGGGACAACACTGAAGCTTTCTTT
CDR3: CASSMDRDNTEAFF
V: TRBV6-6
D: TRBD1
J: TRBJ1-1
size: -

DNA: TGTGCCAGCAGTTACTCGCTCAGGGGGCGGGAGACCCAGTACTTC
CDR3: CASSYSLRGRETQYF
V: TRBV6-5
D: TRBD1
J: TRBJ2-5
size: -

DNA: TGCGCCAGCAGCTTGGAAGGGGGCAAGTACGAGCAGTACTTC
CDR3: CASSLEGGKYEQYF
V: TRBV5-1
D: TRBD1
J: TRBJ2-7
size: -

DNA: TGTGCCAGCAGTTACGGGATCCACTATGGCTACACCTTC
CDR3: CASSYGIHYGYTF
V: TRBV6-2/TRBV6-3
D: -
J: TRBJ1-2
size: -

DNA: TGTGCCAGCAGCTTCGAGACCTATGGCTACACCTTC
CDR3: CASSFETYGYTF
V: TRBV5-5
D: -
J: TRBJ1-2
size: -

DNA: TGTGCCAGCAGCTTAGGGACAGGGGTTGACAATGAGCAGTTCTTC
CDR3: CASSLGTGVDNEQFF
V: TRBV7-6
D: TRBD1
J: TRBJ2-1
size: -

DNA: TGTGCCAGCAGCTTGTTGGGACAGAATGAGCAGTTCTTC
CDR3: CASSLLGQNEQFF
V: TRBV5-5
D: TRBD1
J: TRBJ2-1
size: once

DNA: TGTGCCAGCAGCCAAGGAAACAGTAACTATGGCTACACCTTC
CDR3: CASSQGNSNYGYTF
V: TRBV3-1/TRBV3-2
D: -
J: TRBJ1-2
size: -

DNA: TGTGCCAGCAGCTTATTGGTAGCGGAGGTGGGAAGCGATGAGCAGTTCTTC
CDR3: CASSLLVAEVGSDEQFF
V: TRBV7-8
D: -
J: TRBJ2-1
size: -

DNA: TGTGCCAGCAGCTTGGGGCAAGGAGAACCCTACAATGAGCAGTTCTTC
CDR3: CASSLGQGEPYNEQFF
V: TRBV7-2
D: -
J: TRBJ2-1
size: -

DNA: TGTGCCAGCAGTTCCCCGGGGAGGGAGCTGTTTTTT
CDR3: CASSSPGRELFF
V: TRBV27
D: -
J: TRBJ2-2
size: -

DNA: TGTGCCAGCAGCTTAGCAGAGGGCGGGGGGGTTTACAATGAGCAGTTCTTC
CDR3: CASSLAEGGGVYNEQFF
V: TRBV7-8
D: TRBD2
J: TRBJ2-1
size: -

DNA: TGTGCCACCAGTGACCAAATGAACAGGGTACGCAATCAGCCCCAGCATTTT
CDR3: CATSDQMNRVRNQPQHF
V: TRBV24-1
D: -
J: TRBJ1-5
size: -

DNA: TGTGCCAGTAGGGACTTTGAGCAGTTCTTC
CDR3: CASRDFEQFF
V: TRBV19
D: -
J: TRBJ2-1
size: -

DNA: TGTGCCAGCAGCGGTTGGACAGGGTCCTACAATGAGCAGTTCTTC
CDR3: CASSGWTGSYNEQFF
V: TRBV9
D: TRBD1
J: TRBJ2-1
size: -

DNA: TGTGCCAGCAGCGTAGGCGGCAGGGCCGCCACATACGAGCAGTACTTC
CDR3: CASSVGGRAATYEQYF
V: TRBV9
D: -
J: TRBJ2-7
size: -

DNA: TGTGCCTGGAGCCGTACAGGGGGGCCTGGGGCCAACGTCCTGACTTTC
CDR3: CAWSRTGGPGANVLTF
V: TRBV30
D: TRBD1
J: TRBJ2-6
size: -

DNA: TGTGCCAGCTCGCTCGCGGGAGGGGGACGCACAGATACGCAGTATTTT
CDR3: CASSLAGGGRTDTQYF
V: TRBV18
D: TRBD2
J: TRBJ2-3
size: -

DNA: TGTGCCAGCAGCTCCTGGGGGCGACACACTGAAGCTTTCTTT
CDR3: CASSSWGRHTEAFF
V: TRBV7-2
D: -
J: TRBJ1-1
size: -

DNA: TGCAGCGCCGCGGGCGGGACGAATGAAAAACTGTTTTTT
CDR3: CSAAGGTNEKLFF
V: TRBV29-1
D: -
J: TRBJ1-4
size: -

DNA: TGTGCCACCAGCAGAGAGACAGGGCCGGAGACCCAGTACTTC
CDR3: CATSRETGPETQYF
V: TRBV15
D: TRBD1
J: TRBJ2-5
size: -

DNA: TGTGCCAGCAGTGACTGGGGCAGCTCACCCCTCCACTTT
CDR3: CASSDWGSSPLHF
V: TRBV2
D: -
J: TRBJ1-6
size: -

DNA: TGTGCCAGCTCAAGCCGGGACAGGACCTACGAGCAGTACTTC
CDR3: CASSSRDRTYEQYF
V: TRBV18
D: TRBD1
J: TRBJ2-7
size: -

DNA: TGTGCCAGCAGTGCTAGCGGGACAAGGGATACGCAGTATTTT
CDR3: CASSASGTRDTQYF
V: TRBV5-4
D: TRBD2
J: TRBJ2-3
size: -

DNA: TGTGCCAGCAGTTACCGGGACAGTTCCACAGATACGCAGTATTTT
CDR3: CASSYRDSSTDTQYF
V: TRBV6-5
D: TRBD1
J: TRBJ2-3
size: -

DNA: TGTGCCAGTCAGGGGATGAACACTGAAGCTTTCTTT
CDR3: CASQGMNTEAFF
V: TRBV7-8
D: -
J: TRBJ1-1
size: -

DNA: TGTGCCAGCAGCTTCGGACAGGCGGCGCAGTATTTT
CDR3: CASSFGQAAQYF
V: TRBV7-2
D: TRBD1
J: TRBJ2-3
size: -

DNA: TGTGCCAGCAGCTTGGAACGGTCCAGGGGGCGGGAGACCCAGTACTTC
CDR3: CASSLERSRGRETQYF
V: TRBV5-5
D: TRBD1
J: TRBJ2-5
size: -

DNA: TGCGCCAGCAGCTCCCGTTGGGCGGGAGCAGAGACCCAGTACTTC
CDR3: CASSSRWAGAETQYF
V: TRBV4-3
D: TRBD2
J: TRBJ2-5
size: -

DNA: TGTGCCAGCATCCGGGGCAGGGGGCTGCACGAGCAGTACTTC
CDR3: CASIRGRGLHEQYF
V: TRBV5-8
D: TRBD1
J: TRBJ2-7
size: -

DNA: TGCGCCAGCAGTCCCTTGGACAGGGGCTACGAGCAGTACTTC
CDR3: CASSPLDRGYEQYF
V: TRBV23-1
D: TRBD1
J: TRBJ2-7
size: -

DNA: TGTGCCAGCAGCGAATACAATGAGCAGTTCTTC
CDR3: CASSEYNEQFF
V: TRBV3-1/TRBV3-2
D: -
J: TRBJ2-1
size: -

DNA: TGCAGTGCTAGGACTACCTCACCCCTCCACTTT
CDR3: CSARTTSPLHF
V: TRBV20-1
D: -
J: TRBJ1-6
size: once

DNA: TGTGCCAGCTCAGCGGGAGGCTGGGAGACCCAGTACTTC
CDR3: CASSAGGWETQYF
V: TRBV19
D: TRBD2
J: TRBJ2-5
size: -

DNA: TGTGCCAGCAGCTTAGGTACCGGGACTAGCGGGGGGGAGCAGTACTTC
CDR3: CASSLGTGTSGGEQYF
V: TRBV7-9
D: TRBD2
J: TRBJ2-7
size: -

DNA: TGTGCCAGCAGCCCCAGGGACGGTTACTACGAGCAGTACTTC
CDR3: CASSPRDGYYEQYF
V: TRBV9
D: -
J: TRBJ2-7
size: -

DNA: TGTGCCAGCAGTTTCAGTTCGGGACTAGCGGGGTCAAGCACAGATACGCAGTATTTT
CDR3: CASSFSSGLAGSSTDTQYF
V: TRBV27
D: TRBD2
J: TRBJ2-3
size: -

DNA: TGCGCCAGCAGTGAGGGGACTAGAGAGACCCAGTACTTC
CDR3: CASSEGTRETQYF
V: TRBV10-1
D: TRBD2
J: TRBJ2-5
size: -

DNA: TGTGCCATTCGACGGGGGGGTAAGGGCCACGAGCAGTACTTC
CDR3: CAIRRGGKGHEQYF
V: TRBV30
D: TRBD2
J: TRBJ2-7
size: -

DNA: TGTGCCAGCAGCTTGATCAGGGGGTCCTACAATGAGCAGTTCTTC
CDR3: CASSLIRGSYNEQFF
V: TRBV11-2
D: TRBD1
J: TRBJ2-1
size: -

DNA: TGCGCCAGCAGCCAAGAAGGACAGGGGAGCTACAATGAGCAGTTCTTC
CDR3: CASSQEGQGSYNEQFF
V: TRBV4-3
D: TRBD1
J: TRBJ2-1
size: once

DNA: TGTGCCAGCAGTGAAGGGACGGTCGGTGTGCCCCAGCATTTT
CDR3: CASSEGTVGVPQHF
V: TRBV25-1
D: -
J: TRBJ1-5
size: -

DNA: TGTGCCAGCATCCAGGCGGGAGGCGATACGCAGTATTTT
CDR3: CASIQAGGDTQYF
V: TRBV6-5
D: TRBD2
J: TRBJ2-3
size: -

DNA: TGTGCCAGCAGTCAAGGGACCCGAGGGCAGCCCCAGCATTTT
CDR3: CASSQGTRGQPQHF
V: TRBV6-2/TRBV6-3
D: -
J: TRBJ1-5
size: few

DNA: TGTGCCAGCAGCCCCCCACAAGGGCAGTTCTTC
CDR3: CASSPPQGQFF
V: TRBV6-5
D: -
J: TRBJ2-1
size: -

DNA: TGTGCCTGGAGTGTACTAGGACGGCTCTATGGCTACACCTTC
CDR3: CAWSVLGRLYGYTF
V: TRBV30
D: -
J: TRBJ1-2
size: few

DNA: TGTGCCAGCAACCCTTCGGGGGCGCGTGGAAATGAGCAGTTCTTC
CDR3: CASNPSGARGNEQFF
V: TRBV9
D: -
J: TRBJ2-1
size: -

DNA: TGCGCCAGCAACGGACAGGGAATTATGAACACTGAAGCTTTCTTT
CDR3: CASNGQGIMNTEAFF
V: TRBV5-1
D: TRBD1
J: TRBJ1-1
size: -